The T cell receptor (beta chain) described here comes from a study of cytomegalovirus exposure and HLA in healthy donors. Study in general: The 110 or so validation repertoires used a platform that matched the one used for the approximately 610 first-cohort repertoires, as a later analysis reported. Study-wide findings and caveats: The authors enumerated 150 to 200 TCR beta chains as linked to cytomegalovirus.

Regarding this clone: No antigen is known for it.

TCRdb's table, derived via immunoSEQ multiplex PCR, lists solely in-frame clones and lacks some. Of 150,000 to 200,000 clones in the sample, more than 75% were seen once. The CDR3 totals 15 residues. With V trimmed by 8 bases and J by 8 bases, 7 bases remained unmatched. Germline V lookup: CDR1 LNHDA, CDR2 SQIVND (reference sequence). The sequenced material came from PBMCs. The clonotype comes from a man in his late teens or twenties in good health and CMV-seropositive. The gene calls are TRBV19 and TRBJ2-4; TRBD2 matches at 15 bases. CDR3: CASAGLAGGLDIQYF. The CDR3 coding sequence is TGTGCCAGTGCGGGACTAGCGGGAGGATTGGACATTCAGTACTTC. The variable domain in full, completed from reference TRBV19 and TRBJ2-4, reads DGGITQSPKYLFRKEGQNVTLSCEQNLNHDAMYWYRQDPGQGLRLIYYSQIVNDFQKGDIAEGYSVSREKKESFPLTVTSAQKNPTAFYLCASAGLAGGLDIQYFGAGTRLSVL.